Following are 31 T cell receptor beta chains from one sample sequenced in a study of blood T cells in healthy people across ages. Combining a sample-barcoded 5' primer with a J-beta primer mix, a second PCR ran for roughly 6 to 12 cycles. In TCRdb, the 5' RACE reads were re-called with MiXCR into one record per CDR3 protein. The sample shows about 670,000 distinct CDR3 sequences, around 43% of them seen only once. The specimen sequenced was blood. The origin of the receptors is a man aged 80 or over in good health.

A remark on this clonotype: Its ends do not fully match the called genes, so a read error is possible. The V gene is TRBV7-8, the J gene TRBJ2-3; 7 bases are a match to TRBD2. This CDR3 has 15 amino acids. The germline CDR1 and CDR2 sequences are SGHVS and FQNEAQ. The CDR3 nucleotides are TGTGCCAACAGCCAAACTAGCGTGAACACAGATACGCAGTATTTT. Protein sequence: CANSQTSVNTDTQYF.

A few counts support this clonotype. The V call is TRBV5-1, the J call TRBJ2-6; D gene unclear. The V gene's germline CDR1 is SGHRS and CDR2 YFSETQ. V was cut by 0 bases and J by 12 bases, with 10 bases left in between. The CDR3 spans 13 residues. The CDR3 loop reads CASSLEVVTVLTF. The CDR3 nucleotides read TGCGCCAGCAGCTTGGAGGTAGTAACCGTCCTGACTTTC.

V usage is TRBV7-2 and J usage is TRBJ2-3, with 12 bases fitting TRBD2. The junction had 11 bases not matched to a gene; V was cut back by 5 bases and J by 5 bases. This CDR3 comprises 17 residues. CDR1 is SGHTA and CDR2 is FQGNSA in the germline V gene. The CDR3 nucleotides read TGTGCCAGCAGCCCCTACCCTAGCGGGGGGGTCCTAGATACGCAGTATTTT. It specifies CASSPYPSGGVLDTQYF.

This clonotype was counted only a few times. V gene TRBV24-1 combines with J gene TRBJ2-1; D is possibly TRBD1 or TRBD2 (5 bases each). The better agreement between TRBJ2-7 and the DNA end casts doubt on the J call. This CDR3 comprises 15 residues. Germline CDR1 is KGHDR and CDR2 is SFDVKD. CDR3 loop: CATSDPGTTNNEQYF. The CDR3 region has the DNA TGTGCCACCAGTGACCCCGGGACCACCAACAATGAGCAGTACTTC.

This clonotype was seen ten or more times. The chain uses TRBV5-1 and TRBJ2-1; D not certain. The CDR3 is made up of 12 amino acids. Germline values: CDR1 SGHRS, CDR2 YFSETQ. The V end was cut by 4 bases, the J end by 4 bases, with 6 bases between. Here the CDR3 DNA reads TGCGCCAGCAGCCCCATGTACAATGAGCAGTTCTTC. It is translated as CASSPMYNEQFF.

V gene TRBV5-1 combines with J gene TRBJ2-1, with TRBD1 matching 10 bases. Germline CDR1 SGHRS, CDR2 YFSETQ. V lost 4 bases to trimming and J lost 4 bases; unmatched junction nucleotides: 8. This CDR3 region has 16 residues. The DNA of the CDR3 is TGCGCCAGCAGCCCGGGCGGGACAGGGGTATACAATGAGCAGTTCTTC. It encodes CASSPGGTGVYNEQFF.

The chain recombines TRBV10-1 with TRBJ2-7; D is possibly TRBD1 (6 bases). Germline CDR1 is WNHNN and CDR2 is SYGVQD (reference sequence). Trimming removed 3 bases at V and 7 bases at J, with 13 bases between. CDR3 length equals 13 residues. CDR3 sequence reads: CASSDHRVGEQYF. The CDR3 region has the DNA TGCGCCAGCAGTGACCACAGGGTCGGGGAGCAGTACTTC.

The rearrangement joins TRBV12-3 or TRBV12-4 to TRBJ1-2; D is uncertain. The CDR3 runs 14 residues. V was pared by 3 bases and J by 2 bases, with 10 bases between. CDR3 bases: TGTGCCAGCAGTTTGAAGAATCCGAACTATGGCTACACCTTC. Residues: CASSLKNPNYGYTF.

The rearrangement uses TRBV24-1 and TRBJ2-1; 8 positions agree with TRBD1. Germline V gene sequence: CDR1 KGHDR, CDR2 SFDVKD. Losses at the gene ends were 4 bases for V and 3 bases for J; bases not matched to a gene: 7. The CDR3 has 16 amino acids. The CDR3 region is CATSDRTGFHYNEQFF. The CDR3 DNA reads TGTGCCACCAGTGACCGGACAGGGTTCCACTACAATGAGCAGTTCTTC.

This chain links TRBV6-1 with TRBJ2-1, with D possibly matching TRBD2 (5 bases). This CDR3 spans 17 amino acids. Trimming left V 3 bases short and J 0 bases short, with 15 bases between. Germline-derived CDR1 and CDR2 are MNHNS and SASEGT. CDR3: CASSEQGGRSSYNEQFF. CDR3 coding DNA: TGTGCCAGCAGTGAGCAAGGTGGGAGAAGCTCCTACAATGAGCAGTTCTTC.

This clonotype came up a few times. V and J are TRBV6-2 or TRBV6-3 and TRBJ2-7, with D maybe TRBD1 (5 bases). Germline values: CDR1 MNHEY, CDR2 SVGEGT. The CDR3 sequence is 13 residues long. Trimming left V 2 bases short and J 4 bases short, with 9 bases between. CDR3 residues: CASSYDRRYEQYF. The CDR3 nucleotides are TGTGCCAGCAGTTACGACAGAAGATACGAGCAGTACTTC.

This clonotype was seen a handful of times. The chain couples TRBV6-2 or TRBV6-3 to TRBJ1-1; D is undetermined. CDR1 and CDR2 (germline): MNHEY, SVGEGT. V dropped 8 bases and J dropped 5 bases, with 9 bases sitting between them. This CDR3 has 11 amino acids. The CDR3 bases are TGTGCCAGCGCGGGAATGACTGAAGCTTTCTTT. As protein: CASAGMTEAFF.

This clonotype was observed once. This sequence joins TRBV7-3 and TRBJ2-1; D gene uncertain. Trimming removed 5 bases at V and 4 bases at J, with 12 bases between. This CDR3 is built from 14 residues. Looked up from germline, CDR1 is SGHTA and CDR2 is FQGTGA. The CDR3 DNA is TGTGCCAGCAGCCCTTCGGGCAGTTACAATGAGCAGTTCTTC. The encoded protein is CASSPSGSYNEQFF. Based on the CDR3 plus reference TRBV7-3 and TRBJ2-1, the full variable domain is GAGVSQTPSNKVTEKGKYVELRCDPISGHTALYWYRQSLGQGPEFLIYFQGTGAADDSGLPNDRFFAVRPEGSVSTLKIQRTERGDSAVYLCASSPSGSYNEQFFGPGTRLTVL.

A remark on this clonotype: A read error may explain this, as a much larger clone is one base away. The chain links TRBV4-3 to TRBJ1-1; a possible D gene is TRBD1 (6 bases). Germline lookup yields CDR1 LGHNA and CDR2 YSLEER. Trimming pared 1 base from V and 4 bases from J, leaving 13 bases between. This CDR3 spans 15 amino acids. The CDR3 region has the DNA TGCGCCAGCAGCCAAGGGGGGGCAGCGAGCACTGAAGCTTTCTTT. It codes for CASSQGGAASTEAFF.

Only a few counts were recorded for this clonotype. One end of the junction is discordant with germline, which a read error may explain. The V gene is TRBV25-1, the J gene TRBJ1-2; D gene unclear. The CDR3 loop spans 11 amino acids. Germline CDR1 reads MGHDK; CDR2 reads SYGVNS. The CDR3 loop is CASSFNDGYTF. The CDR3 DNA follows: TGTGCCAGCAGTTTTAACGATGGCTACACCTTC.

V gene TRBV4-1 combines with J gene TRBJ2-1, with 13 bases matching TRBD2. The CDR3 length is 17 residues. V lost 0 bases to trimming and J lost 10 bases; unmatched junction nucleotides: 9. Germline V gene sequence: CDR1 MGHRA, CDR2 YSYEKL. This CDR3 is CASSQDPTSGGAREQFF. CDR3 DNA sequence: TGCGCCAGCAGCCAAGATCCCACTAGCGGGGGGGCCCGAGAGCAGTTCTTC.

The chain recombines TRBV5-1 with TRBJ2-1; the match to TRBD1 covers 8 bases. The CDR3 is made up of 15 amino acids. Germline values: CDR1 SGHRS, CDR2 YFSETQ. The ends lost 4 bases at V and 8 bases at J; junction bases unmatched: 11. The CDR3 loop reads CASSPGQVRYDEQFF. DNA for the CDR3: TGCGCCAGCAGCCCGGGACAGGTTAGGTACGATGAGCAGTTCTTC.

The chain is built from TRBV20-1 and TRBJ2-4; D uncertain. The DNA end favors TRBJ2-7, so the J call may be wrong. The CDR3 length is 13 residues. In germline, CDR1 is DFQATT, CDR2 SNEGSKA (reference sequence). CDR3 in amino acids: CSAKWEGAYEQYF. DNA for the CDR3: TGCAGTGCTAAATGGGAAGGCGCCTACGAGCAGTACTTC.

J is TRBJ1-1 and V is TRBV21-1; the table's TRBD1 call for D was not verified on the DNA. TRBV21-1 is designated a pseudogene. CDR3 length: 13 amino acids. For the CDR3, the DNA is TGTGCCAGCAGCAAAGATAACCCCCGGGGGGCTTTCTTT. This gives the protein CASSKDNPRGAFF.

This sequence joins TRBV6-5 and TRBJ2-5; the D is unclear. The CDR3 is made up of 14 amino acids. V was pared by 0 bases and J by 2 bases, with 7 bases between. Germline V gives CDR1 MNHEY, CDR2 SVGAGI. CDR3 sequence (DNA): TGTGCCAGCAGTTACTCTCAGTTTCAAGAGACCCAGTACTTC. Protein sequence: CASSYSQFQETQYF.

The chain is built from TRBV28 and TRBJ1-4; D not resolved. Germline V gives CDR1 MDHEN, CDR2 SYDVKM. The CDR3 extends over 17 amino acids. Trimming took off 4 bases at V and 0 bases at J, with 15 bases between the two ends. CDR3 protein: CASSSRWPLATNEKLFF. The DNA for the CDR3 is TGTGCCAGCAGTTCCCGGTGGCCCCTCGCAACTAATGAAAAACTGTTTTTT.

CDR3 DNA sequence: TGTGCCACCAGTGTAAGTGGGCTAAATGAGCAGTTCTTC. Translation: CATSVSGLNEQFF. V and J are TRBV24-1 and TRBJ2-1; D is unresolved. Per the germline V gene, CDR1 is KGHDR and CDR2 is SFDVKD. V gave up 5 bases and J gave up 7 bases, with 11 bases separating them. This CDR3 has 13 residues.

The rearrangement uses TRBV28 and TRBJ1-2; D is perhaps TRBD1 (6 bases). Trimming took off 6 bases at V and 7 bases at J, with 15 bases between the two ends. This CDR3 is 13 amino acids long. CDR1 and CDR2 (germline): MDHEN, SYDVKM. CDR3 region: CASRPGTGCGYTF. The CDR3 DNA reads as TGTGCCAGCAGACCGGGAACAGGGTGTGGCTACACCTTC.

In this sample, this clonotype turned up a few times. V usage is TRBV4-2 and J usage is TRBJ2-3; no clear D. V shed 1 base and J shed 6 bases, with 17 bases lying between them. The CDR3 totals 16 residues. Per germline, CDR1 LGHNA and CDR2 YNFKEQ. The CDR3 DNA follows: TGTGCCAGCAGCCAAGGCCCAGCGAGTCGGGTCGATACGCAGTATTTT. Its protein is CASSQGPASRVDTQYF.

This clonotype was seen a handful of times. This chain connects TRBV6-5 to TRBJ1-5, with 9 bases that match TRBD1. The CDR3 contains 13 residues. V shed 6 bases, J shed 7 bases, and the junction held 4 bases outside the gene matches. Germline V gene lookup returns CDR1 MNHEY and CDR2 SVGAGI. In DNA, the CDR3 is TGTGCCAGCAGACAGGGGGCTTGGCAGCCCCAGCATTTT. It encodes CASRQGAWQPQHF.

This rearrangement joins TRBV12-3 or TRBV12-4 to TRBJ1-2, with 9 bases identical to TRBD1. The CDR3 is 14 residues long. J was trimmed by 7 bases and V by 6 bases; bases with no gene match: 9. CDR3 loop: CASRPSTGGGGYTF. CDR3 DNA sequence: TGTGCCAGCAGACCCTCTACAGGGGGCGGTGGCTACACCTTC.

The chain is built from TRBV7-8 and TRBJ2-4, with D possibly matching TRBD2 (6 bases). The assigned J gene may be wrong: the sequence end matches TRBJ2-5 better. The CDR3 has 16 residues. Germline V gives CDR1 SGHVS, CDR2 FQNEAQ. Here the CDR3 reads CASSLAEGRRVETQYF. CDR3 sequence (DNA): TGTGCCAGCAGCTTAGCGGAAGGACGGAGGGTGGAGACCCAGTACTTC.

Only a few counts were recorded for this clonotype. The rearrangement links TRBV28 to TRBJ2-7; no firm D call. V was cut by 7 bases and J by 2 bases, with 15 bases left in between. This CDR3 is built from 14 residues. Germline-derived CDR1 and CDR2 are MDHEN and SYDVKM. CDR3 bases: TGTGCCAGCACCCTACAAGGGTACCCCTACGAGCAGTACTTC. Residues: CASTLQGYPYEQYF. The full variable domain, rest sourced from reference TRBV28 and TRBJ2-7, is DVKVTQSSRYLVKRTGEKVFLECVQDMDHENMFWYRQDPGLGLRLIYFSYDVKMKEKGDIPEGYSVSREKKERFSLILESASTNQTSMYLCASTLQGYPYEQYFGPGTRLTVT.

On this clonotype: A read error may be the cause here, since a much bigger clone is one base away. The chain has TRBV5-1 and TRBJ2-4, with a possible D match to TRBD1 (5 bases). The J call may be faulty, since TRBJ2-7 better matches the DNA end. The CDR3 loop spans 14 amino acids. From germline, CDR1 is SGHRS and CDR2 YFSETQ. CDR3 residues: CASNSQGDTYEQYF. The CDR3 DNA reads TGCGCCAGCAACTCCCAGGGTGACACCTACGAGCAGTACTTC.

The chain has TRBV6-1 and TRBJ2-6; no firm D call. Trimming removed 6 bases from V and 2 bases from J, with 20 bases in between. The CDR3 spans 18 residues. Germline CDR1 is MNHNS and CDR2 is SASEGT. This chain's CDR3 is CASSPFKSSGTGANVLTF. CDR3 sequence (DNA): TGTGCCAGCAGCCCCTTCAAATCGTCCGGAACTGGGGCCAACGTCCTGACTTTC.

This clonotype showed up many times. The gene calls are TRBV7-2 and TRBJ1-1; D is unresolved. V lost 1 base and J 1 base, leaving 4 bases between the germline ends. Germline V CDR1 and CDR2: SGHTA, FQGNSA. This CDR3 spans 13 amino acids. The CDR3 DNA follows: TGTGCCAGCAGCTTAGTGGGGAACACTGAAGCTTTCTTT. Translated, it gives CASSLVGNTEAFF.